Below, 13 T cell receptor beta chains from the same sample are listed, as sequenced in a study of blood T cells in healthy people across ages. Then a second PCR, running roughly 7 to 11 cycles, was carried out with a sample-barcoded 5' primer and a J-beta primer mix. TCRdb passed the 5' RACE reads through MiXCR, listing each CDR3 protein once. The sample yields about 1.5 million distinct CDR3 sequences, less than 45% seen once. Specimen: blood. Every receptor here comes from a woman younger than 35 in good health.

This clonotype was counted between two and nine times. The chain joins TRBV4-1 to TRBJ2-1; D might be TRBD1 (5 bases). With 0 bases removed from V and 10 bases from J, the gap between germline ends came to 16 bases. The CDR3 length is 15 residues. Germline assignment: CDR1 MGHRA and CDR2 YSYEKL. CDR3 region: CASSQEVDTGYEQFF. The DNA for the CDR3 is TGCGCCAGCAGCCAAGAAGTGGACACGGGCTACGAGCAGTTCTTC.

The sample holds a few counts of this clonotype. The chain is built from TRBV7-9 and TRBJ1-6; no firm D call. The V gene's germline CDR1 is SEHNR and CDR2 FQNEAQ (reference sequence). The CDR3 is 14 amino acids. Deletions cut 1 base from V and 13 bases from J, with 14 bases between. CDR3 sequence (DNA): TGTGCCAGCAGCTTAGAACCGAGGGTGGGTCCCCTCCACTTT. Translating it yields CASSLEPRVGPLHF.

CDR3 protein: CASSQATGPYTDTQYF. In nucleotides, the CDR3 is TGCGCCAGCAGCCAAGCGACAGGGCCGTACACAGATACGCAGTATTTT. The chain recombines TRBV4-3 with TRBJ2-3; TRBD1 agrees at 7 bases. The V and J ends lost 1 base and 2 bases, in that order; junction bases with no gene match: 6. This CDR3 contains 16 residues. Looked up from germline, CDR1 is LGHNA and CDR2 is YSLEER.

This clonotype was found a few times. CDR3 coding DNA: TGTGCCAGCAGCACCCCCCCGCGCCATGAGCAGTTCTTC. Its protein product is CASSTPPRHEQFF. The chain carries TRBV9 and TRBJ2-1; D not resolved. This CDR3 comprises 13 residues. The germline CDR1 and CDR2 sequences are SGDLS and YYNGEE. Trimming left V 4 bases short and J 8 bases short, with 13 bases between.

This clonotype was observed a handful of times. This chain connects TRBV29-1 to TRBJ1-1; D may be TRBD1 (5 bases). This CDR3 comprises 16 residues. Germline V gene data show CDR1 as SQVTM and CDR2 as ANQGSEA. V gave up 2 bases and J gave up 4 bases, with 20 bases separating them. CDR3 protein: CSVELGTRERATEAFF. DNA for the CDR3: TGCAGCGTTGAATTAGGGACGAGGGAAAGGGCCACTGAAGCTTTCTTT.

This clonotype was observed a handful of times. The chain combines TRBV27 with TRBJ2-7; 8 bases are shared with TRBD1. This CDR3 region has 14 residues. V gave up 4 bases and J gave up 6 bases; unmatched junction bases: 8. Germline assignment: CDR1 MNHEY and CDR2 SMNVEV (reference sequence). This CDR3 reads CASSSRTGISEQYF. The CDR3 region has the DNA TGTGCCAGCAGTTCCCGGACAGGGATCAGCGAGCAGTACTTC.

Concerning this clonotype itself: The junction differs from germline at one of its ends, possibly a read error. The V and J genes are TRBV5-1 and TRBJ2-1; 8 bases map to TRBD2. Germline CDR1 and CDR2: SGHRS and YFSETQ. The CDR3 spans 16 residues. CDR3 loop: CASSAGLARYYKEQFF. The CDR3 nucleotides are TGCGCCAGCAGCGCAGGACTAGCTAGGTACTACAAGGAGCAGTTCTTC.

This chain connects TRBV15 to TRBJ1-1; D gene unclear. CDR3 size: 14 residues. Trimming took 0 bases from V and 5 from J, leaving 10 bases between them. In germline, CDR1 is LNHNV, CDR2 YYDKDF (reference sequence). The CDR3 loop reads CATSREKGWTEAFF. The CDR3 bases are TGTGCCACCAGCAGAGAAAAGGGATGGACTGAAGCTTTCTTT.

The V call is TRBV9, the J call TRBJ2-3, with D possibly matching TRBD1 (6 bases). The CDR3 contains 14 residues. Germline-derived CDR1 and CDR2 are SGDLS and YYNGEE. V lost 3 bases to trimming and J lost 1 base, with 9 bases between them. This CDR3 reads CASSEGDGTDTQYF. CDR3 in DNA: TGTGCCAGCAGCGAGGGGGACGGCACAGATACGCAGTATTTT.

The rearrangement joins TRBV3-1 to TRBJ2-7, with TRBD1 identical over 11 bases. There are 15 residues in the CDR3. The germline CDR1 and CDR2 sequences are LGHDT and YNNKEL (reference sequence). Trimming took 3 bases from V and 2 from J; bases not matched to a gene: 3. The CDR3 reads CASSQLGQGAYEQYF. DNA for the CDR3: TGTGCCAGCAGCCAGTTGGGACAGGGGGCCTACGAGCAGTACTTC.

The table lists this clonotype with a count of one. This chain uses TRBV5-1 with TRBJ1-1; 9 bases align to TRBD1. Germline V gives CDR1 SGHRS, CDR2 YFSETQ. This CDR3 has 15 residues. J gave up 3 bases and V 4 bases, and 7 bases lay outside the gene matches. The CDR3 here is CASSMGQGLDTEAFF. The CDR3 DNA is TGCGCCAGCAGCATGGGACAGGGACTCGACACTGAAGCTTTCTTT.

This clonotype was found once. The V gene is TRBV6-5, the J gene TRBJ1-2; TRBD1 matches 7 bases. The CDR3 consists of 14 residues. The germline CDR1 and CDR2 sequences are MNHEY and SVGAGI. V dropped 7 bases and J dropped 0; count of bases not matched to a gene: 5. This chain's CDR3 is CASMRDRANYGYTF. The CDR3 DNA reads as TGTGCCAGCATGAGAGACAGGGCTAACTATGGCTACACCTTC.

The V gene is TRBV7-9, the J gene TRBJ2-3; TRBD2 aligns across 9 bases. The CDR3 totals 15 residues. V was pared by 7 bases and J by 3 bases, with 8 bases of the junction left unmatched. CDR1 SEHNR and CDR2 FQNEAQ come from the germline V gene (reference sequence). The CDR3 region has the DNA TGTGCCAGCAAGCCGGAGCGGGGGGATACAGATACGCAGTATTTT. It codes for CASKPERGDTDTQYF.